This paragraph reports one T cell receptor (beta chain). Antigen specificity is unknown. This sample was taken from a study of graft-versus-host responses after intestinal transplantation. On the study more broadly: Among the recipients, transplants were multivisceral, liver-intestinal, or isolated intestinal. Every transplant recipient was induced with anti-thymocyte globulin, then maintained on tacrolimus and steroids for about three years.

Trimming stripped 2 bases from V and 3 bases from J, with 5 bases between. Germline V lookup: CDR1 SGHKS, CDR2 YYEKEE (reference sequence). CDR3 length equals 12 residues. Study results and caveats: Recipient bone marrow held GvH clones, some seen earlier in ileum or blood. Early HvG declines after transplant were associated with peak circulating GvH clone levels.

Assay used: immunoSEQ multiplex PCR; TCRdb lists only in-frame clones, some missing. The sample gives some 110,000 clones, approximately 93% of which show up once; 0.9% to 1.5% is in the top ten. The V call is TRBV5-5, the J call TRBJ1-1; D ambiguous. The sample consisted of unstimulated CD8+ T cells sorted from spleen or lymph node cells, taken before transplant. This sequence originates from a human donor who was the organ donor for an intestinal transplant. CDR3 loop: CASSLGDTEAFF. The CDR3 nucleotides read TGTGCCAGCAGCTTAGGAGACACTGAAGCTTTCTTT.